A single sample gave rise to the 18 T cell receptor beta chains below, sequenced in a study of CD4 T cells in relation to SARS-CoV-2 and coronaviruses. Unexposed donor CD4+ T cells date from about 2011-2018, before the COVID-19 pandemic. The cells were cultured for roughly 11 days before CD4+ T cells were isolated. For these receptors, no antigen is known. The table came from immunoSEQ multiplex PCR; TCRdb's copy has only in-frame clones and leaves some out. The data contain under 20,000 clones, roughly 80% of them seen just once; the ten biggest clones take up 27%. The sequenced sample was CD4+ T cells from PBMCs, cultured in vitro. These receptors all come from a human donor in good health.

The chain couples TRBV5-1 to TRBJ2-1; TRBD1 aligns across 7 bases. CDR3 length: 14 residues. The germline V gene encodes CDR1 SGHRS and CDR2 YFSETQ. The V and J ends lost 4 bases and 3 bases, in that order; junction bases with no gene match: 4. The CDR3 region has the DNA TGCGCCAGCAGCATAGGACAGGACTACAATGAGCAGTTCTTC. This translates into CASSIGQDYNEQFF.

The chain couples TRBV18 to TRBJ2-7; 9 bases line up with TRBD2. The CDR3 covers 16 residues. V was clipped by 6 bases and J by 4 bases; unmatched bases: 13. CDR1 and CDR2 from the germline V gene are KGHSH and LQKENI. CDR3 residues: CASSHPGAGGPYEQYF. The CDR3 bases are TGTGCCAGCTCCCACCCTGGGGCGGGAGGGCCGTACGAGCAGTACTTC.

The chain carries TRBV5-5 and TRBJ2-6; D is perhaps TRBD2 (5 bases). The CDR3 contains 14 residues. V dropped 4 bases and J dropped 0 bases, with 5 bases sitting between them. The germline V gene encodes CDR1 SGHKS and CDR2 YYEKEE (reference sequence). CDR3: CASSRDSGANVLTF. CDR3 nucleotides: TGTGCCAGCAGCCGGGACTCTGGGGCCAACGTCCTGACTTTC. Supplemented by reference TRBV5-5 and TRBJ2-6, the full variable domain reads DAGVTQSPTHLIKTRGQQVTLRCSPISGHKSVSWYQQVLGQGPQFIFQYYEKEERGRGNFPDRFSARQFPNYSSELNVNALLLGDSALYLCASSRDSGANVLTFGAGSRLTVL.

The chain is built from TRBV27 and TRBJ1-2, with D possibly matching TRBD1 (5 bases). The CDR3 length is 16 residues. The ends were cut back, 1 base at V and 3 bases at J, with 15 bases in the middle. Germline values: CDR1 MNHEY, CDR2 SMNVEV (reference sequence). CDR3 sequence (DNA): TGTGCCAGCAGTTTATATGGGGCAACGGGGGACTATGGCTACACCTTC. It encodes CASSLYGATGDYGYTF.

This clone has just one count. This chain connects TRBV24-1 to TRBJ2-2; D is possibly TRBD1 or TRBD2 (5 bases each). The length of the CDR3 is 15 residues. CDR1 is KGHDR, CDR2 SFDVKD, per germline. V lost 1 base, J lost 4 bases, and 9 bases lay in between. The CDR3 sequence is CATSDFGARTGELFF. The CDR3 region has the DNA TGTGCCACCAGTGATTTCGGGGCCCGCACCGGGGAGCTGTTTTTT.

J is TRBJ2-7 and V is TRBV5-1; 8 bases are shared with TRBD2. CDR3 length: 15 residues. J gave up 5 bases and V 0 bases, and 7 bases lay outside the gene matches. The germline gives CDR1 SGHRS, CDR2 YFSETQ. This CDR3 reads CASSLGTAGVNEQYF. The DNA for the CDR3 is TGCGCCAGCAGCTTGGGAACAGCGGGAGTAAACGAGCAGTACTTC.

The chain combines TRBV18 with TRBJ2-7; 8 bases align to TRBD2. The CDR3 contains 15 residues. The junction had 11 bases not matched to a gene; V was cut back by 3 bases and J by 7 bases. Germline CDR1 reads KGHSH; CDR2 reads LQKENI. This CDR3 reads CASSPGTAGVGEQYF. CDR3 nucleotides: TGTGCCAGCTCACCGGGTACAGCGGGAGTTGGTGAGCAGTACTTC.

The chain employs TRBV29-1 and TRBJ2-1; 12 bases fit TRBD2. CDR1 SQVTM and CDR2 ANQGSEA come from the germline V gene. The CDR3 covers 16 residues. V lost 4 bases and J lost 9; bases outside the gene matches: 13. The CDR3 loop reads CSVGHRLAGDLGEQFF. CDR3 nucleotides: TGCAGCGTTGGTCACCGACTAGCGGGAGATCTGGGTGAGCAGTTCTTC.

The rearrangement uses TRBV9 and TRBJ2-1, with 8 bases aligning to TRBD2. The CDR3 extends over 17 amino acids. Per germline, CDR1 SGDLS and CDR2 YYNGEE. The junction had 12 bases not matched to a gene; V was cut back by 0 bases and J by 7 bases. As DNA, the CDR3 is TGTGCCAGCAGCGTAGGGCTGGTAGCGGGAAAGGGGAATGAGCAGTTCTTC. Protein product: CASSVGLVAGKGNEQFF.

This clone has just a few counts. This chain joins TRBV4-1 and TRBJ2-3; D possibly corresponds to TRBD1 (5 bases). The CDR3 extends over 15 amino acids. V was pared by 0 bases and J by 1 base, with 8 bases between. CDR1 is MGHRA, CDR2 YSYEKL, per germline. The CDR3 region is CASSQEKTGTDTQYF. In DNA form, the CDR3 reads TGCGCCAGCAGCCAAGAAAAGACAGGCACAGATACGCAGTATTTT.

The rearrangement joins TRBV20-1 to TRBJ2-1; the D gene is possibly TRBD2 (6 bases). Germline-derived CDR1 and CDR2 are DFQATT and SNEGSKA (reference sequence). The CDR3 has 16 residues. V gave up 3 bases and J gave up 8 bases, with 23 bases separating them. The CDR3 DNA follows: TGCAGTGCTAGTTGGACGGGCGGGACGGGAATCGATGAGCAGTTCTTC. Translated: CSASWTGGTGIDEQFF.

The V gene is TRBV11-2, the J gene TRBJ2-7; D remains unclear. The CDR3 runs 14 residues. Trimming took 1 base from V and 3 from J, leaving 10 bases between them. CDR1 is SGHAT, CDR2 FQNNGV, per germline. The CDR3 region has the DNA TGTGCCAGCAGCTTAGGACAAACCTTCTACGAGCAGTACTTC. Translating it yields CASSLGQTFYEQYF.

This chain connects TRBV19 to TRBJ1-1; 8 nucleotides agree with TRBD1. This CDR3 comprises 15 residues. V shed 4 bases, J shed 5 bases, and the junction held 9 bases outside the gene matches. The germline V gene has CDR1 LNHDA and CDR2 SQIVND (reference sequence). The chain's CDR3 is CASSTTPDRATEAFF. The CDR3 coding sequence is TGTGCCAGTAGTACCACACCGGACAGGGCGACTGAAGCTTTCTTT.

This clone was recorded a few times. The chain employs TRBV7-8 and TRBJ1-5, with 11 bases identical to TRBD1. Per the germline V gene, CDR1 is SGHVS and CDR2 is FQNEAQ. The ends lost 5 bases at V and 7 bases at J; junction bases unmatched: 7. The CDR3 runs 15 residues. The CDR3 DNA reads TGTGCCAGCAGCCAGGACAGGGGGCTCTGGCAGCCCCAGCATTTT. This sequence encodes CASSQDRGLWQPQHF.

The chain uses TRBV3-1 (or the pseudogene TRBV3-2) and TRBJ1-4; D is uncertain. This CDR3 comprises 15 residues. Germline V lookup: CDR1 LGHDT, CDR2 YNNKEL (reference sequence). V lost 1 base, J lost 1 base, and 7 bases lay in between. CDR3 bases: TGTGCCAGCAGCCAAGGGAGCGGAACTAATGAAAAACTGTTTTTT. Encoded protein: CASSQGSGTNEKLFF.

The V call is TRBV24-1, the J call TRBJ2-1, with D perhaps TRBD2 (5 bases). Germline V gives CDR1 KGHDR, CDR2 SFDVKD. V lost 5 bases and J 6 bases, leaving 7 bases between the germline ends. The CDR3 is 12 amino acids. CDR3 region: CATSARGNEQFF. The CDR3 bases are TGTGCCACCAGTGCCCGGGGCAATGAGCAGTTCTTC.

The rearrangement joins TRBV20-1 to TRBJ1-4; D is ambiguous. This CDR3 has 10 residues. In germline, CDR1 is DFQATT, CDR2 SNEGSKA (reference sequence). In nucleotides, the CDR3 is TGCAGCGCACTTGGTGAAAAACTGTTTTTT. Amino acid sequence: CSALGEKLFF.

The gene calls are TRBV5-1 and TRBJ2-3, with 8 bases identical to TRBD2. Per the germline V gene, CDR1 is SGHRS and CDR2 is YFSETQ. The junction had 3 bases not matched to a gene; V was cut back by 3 bases and J by 6 bases. This CDR3 contains 13 residues. This chain's CDR3 is CASSYWTSDTQYF. The CDR3 DNA reads as TGCGCCAGCAGCTACTGGACTAGCGATACGCAGTATTTT.